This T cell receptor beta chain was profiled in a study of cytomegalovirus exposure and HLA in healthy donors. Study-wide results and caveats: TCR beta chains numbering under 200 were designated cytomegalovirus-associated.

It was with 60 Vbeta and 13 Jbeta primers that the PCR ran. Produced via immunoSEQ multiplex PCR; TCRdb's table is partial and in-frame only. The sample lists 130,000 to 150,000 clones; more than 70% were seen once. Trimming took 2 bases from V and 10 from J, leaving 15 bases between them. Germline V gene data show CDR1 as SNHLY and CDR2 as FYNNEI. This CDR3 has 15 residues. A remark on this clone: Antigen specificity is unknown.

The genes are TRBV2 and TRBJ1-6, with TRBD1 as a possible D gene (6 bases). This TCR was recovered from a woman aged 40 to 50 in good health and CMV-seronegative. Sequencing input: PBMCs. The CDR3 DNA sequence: TGTGCCAGCAGTGAATGGGGGGGCGCGGGGTCACCCCTCCACTTT. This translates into CASSEWGGAGSPLHF.